This T cell receptor beta chain came from a study of CXCR3-negative and CXCR3-positive naive CD8 T cells. Libraries of TRB cDNA were made by 5' RACE and carried UMIs. TCRdb re-called the 5' RACE reads, yielding one record per CDR3 amino acid sequence without DNA. Found here are 46,000 or so distinct CDR3 sequences; the top ten clones hold 2.5%. The CDR3 runs 15 residues. Germline CDR1 reads WNHNN; CDR2 reads SYGVQD (reference sequence). A remark on this clonotype: What it recognizes is unknown.

CD45RO-CCR7+CD27+CD95- defined naive CD8+ T cells. General study findings and limits: When CXCR3-positive naive cells were set against CXCR3-negative naive cells, the former had more hydrophobic TRB CDR3s. Partial loss of CXCR3 expression followed cryopreservation; most assays used fresh PBMCs.

Sequenced: naive CXCR3- CD8+ T cells from blood. Subset reported: CD45RO-CCR7+CD27+CD95- naive CD8+ T cells lacking CXCR3 (TNR3-). The TCR was taken from a human donor in good health. Some clones in this sample may be carry-over from other donors' samples. J is TRBJ1-5 and V is TRBV10-1. The CDR3 spells CASSESKTDHPPQHF.